This record concerns one TCR beta chain sequence. Its antigen is still unknown. The record originates from a study of regulatory T cells in long-lasting Graves disease. Notes on the study in general: The persistent group shared 2,741 public clonotypes, more than the 966 shared by new patients. There was favoring of TRBV28, TRBJ1-2 and TRBJ2-5 in persistent disease.

Germline values: CDR1 DFQATT, CDR2 SNEGSKA (reference sequence). The CDR3 has 14 residues. V was trimmed by 4 bases and J by 0 bases, leaving 10 bases between them. Time point defined: newly diagnosed GD, antithyroid drugs for less than 3 months. Extracted RNA from PBMCs served as the source of the TCR library. Building the TCR beta libraries relied on iRepertoire HTBI primers, and CDR3 regions underwent Arm-PCR. TCRdb called the multiplex PCR reads again in MiXCR, with one record for every CDR3 protein. Counted here are about 530,000 distinct CDR3 sequences, 16% occurring once; the ten biggest clones make up around 25%. The data also belong to a second study, concerning T cells in Graves' hyperthyroidism and ophthalmopathy.

The source of this sequence is a woman in her forties or fifties with Graves disease. The sample here was peripheral blood mononuclear cells (PBMCs), taken at new diagnosis, from a patient treated with antithyroid drugs. The V gene is TRBV20-1, the J gene TRBJ1-5; TRBD1 might be the D (5 bases). CDR3 residues: CSAKGRLSNQPQHF. CDR3 sequence (DNA): TGCAGTGCTAAGGGGAGACTTAGCAATCAGCCCCAGCATTTT.